This T cell receptor beta chain originates from a study of blood T cells in healthy people across ages. Trimming shortened V by 1 base and J by 7 bases, and 11 bases separated the two germline ends. This CDR3 is built from 15 residues. CDR1 MNHNS and CDR2 SASEGT come from the germline V gene. For the second PCR, which ran for roughly 6 to 12 cycles, a sample-barcoded 5' primer and a J-beta primer mix were used. Each TCR beta cDNA got a 12-nucleotide random molecular identifier. TCRdb redid the calling of the 5' RACE reads with MiXCR, one entry per CDR3 protein. Here the sample spans about 1.4 million distinct CDR3 sequences, roughly 64% being singletons.

The receptor was derived from a man between 18 and 35 years old in good health. Sequencing was done on a sample of blood. The J gene is TRBJ1-6, the V gene TRBV6-1, with D possibly TRBD1 on 6 matching bases. The CDR3 protein is CASSEVAGENSPLHF. CDR3 nucleotides: TGTGCCAGCAGTGAAGTCGCAGGGGAGAATTCACCCCTCCACTTT.